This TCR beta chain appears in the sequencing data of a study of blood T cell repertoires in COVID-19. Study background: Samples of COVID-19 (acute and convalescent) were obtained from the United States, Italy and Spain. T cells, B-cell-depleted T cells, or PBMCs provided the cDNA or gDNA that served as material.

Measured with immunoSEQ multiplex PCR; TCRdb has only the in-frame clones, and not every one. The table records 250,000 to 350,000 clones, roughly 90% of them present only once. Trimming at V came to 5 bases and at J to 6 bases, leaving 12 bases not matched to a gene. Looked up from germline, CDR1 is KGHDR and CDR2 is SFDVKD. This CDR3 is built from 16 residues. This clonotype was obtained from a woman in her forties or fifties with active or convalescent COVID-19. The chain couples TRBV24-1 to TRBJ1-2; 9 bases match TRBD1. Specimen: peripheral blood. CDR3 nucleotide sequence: TGTGCCACCAGTGGGGATCCGGGACAGGGCTCGAATGGCTACACCTTC. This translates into CATSGDPGQGSNGYTF.